One and the same sample provided the 17 T cell receptor beta chains below, sequenced in a study of T cell responses to AZD1222 COVID-19 vaccine. The table came from immunoSEQ multiplex PCR; TCRdb's copy has only in-frame clones and leaves some out. The sample records about 180,000 clones, about 90% being singletons. This sample comprised peripheral blood, obtained on day 0 of AZD1222 vaccination. These receptors were collected from an adult in good health.

The chain combines TRBV7-9 with TRBJ1-2, with D unresolved. Deletions cut 6 bases from V and 0 bases from J, with 14 bases between. The CDR3 is made up of 15 amino acids. From germline, CDR1 is SEHNR and CDR2 FQNEAQ (reference sequence). This CDR3 reads CASSLPGGTNYGYTF. CDR3 coding DNA: TGTGCCAGCAGTTTACCGGGAGGTACTAACTATGGCTACACCTTC. The entire variable domain, with the rest obtained from reference TRBV7-9 and TRBJ1-2, is as follows: DTGVSQNPRHKITKRGQNVTFRCDPISEHNRLYWYRQTLGQGPEFLTYFQNEAQLEKSRLLSDRFSAERPKGSFSTLEIQRTEQGDSAMYLCASSLPGGTNYGYTFGSGTRLTVV.

Of note for this clone: This same CDR3 is encoded by further DNA sequences in the sample. V gene TRBV18 combines with J gene TRBJ2-5, with TRBD1 identical over 7 bases. J was trimmed by 2 bases and V by 3 bases; bases with no gene match: 3. This CDR3 is built from 14 residues. Germline CDR1 KGHSH, CDR2 LQKENI. The CDR3, as DNA: TGTGCCAGCTCACCCACGACAGGGCAAGAGACCCAGTACTTC. Its translation is CASSPTTGQETQYF.

V is TRBV5-6 and J is TRBJ1-1; weak D call: TRBD1 (5 bases). This CDR3 contains 13 residues. Trimming stripped 5 bases from V and 3 bases from J, with 11 bases between. The germline V gene encodes CDR1 SGHDT and CDR2 YYEEEE. The CDR3 here is CASRPRGDTEAFF. The CDR3 DNA reads as TGTGCCAGCAGACCCCGGGGGGACACTGAAGCTTTCTTT.

The V call is TRBV29-1, the J call TRBJ2-4; 9 bases line up with TRBD2. The CDR3 runs 14 residues. V lost 2 bases and J lost 7; bases outside the gene matches: 6. Germline V gene data show CDR1 as SQVTM and CDR2 as ANQGSEA. CDR3 sequence: CSVENGGRGNIQYF. In DNA, the CDR3 is TGCAGCGTTGAAAACGGCGGGAGGGGGAACATTCAGTACTTC.

There are a few counts of this clone. CDR3 residues: CASSLVGVGAEAFF. CDR3 in DNA: TGTGCCAGCAGCTTAGTCGGGGTCGGCGCTGAAGCTTTCTTT. The J gene is TRBJ1-1, the V gene TRBV7-2; no definite D call. The V end lost 1 base, the J end lost 6 bases, and 12 bases lay between the germline ends. CDR3 size: 14 residues. Germline CDR1 and CDR2: SGHTA and FQGNSA.

This clone has just a few counts. The V call is TRBV9, the J call TRBJ2-1, with TRBD1 matching 9 bases. The germline CDR1 and CDR2 sequences are SGDLS and YYNGEE. This CDR3 spans 14 amino acids. V shed 9 bases, J shed 9 bases, and the junction held 13 bases outside the gene matches. DNA of the CDR3: TGTGCCACCGGGAACGGGACAGGGTCCCTTGAGCAGTTCTTC. Residues: CATGNGTGSLEQFF.

The chain couples TRBV5-1 to TRBJ2-1; the match to TRBD1 covers 7 bases. Germline values: CDR1 SGHRS, CDR2 YFSETQ. The CDR3 contains 16 residues. The ends lost 0 bases at V and 6 bases at J; junction bases unmatched: 9. Here the CDR3 reads CASSLEVTGSGNEQFF. The CDR3 DNA follows: TGCGCCAGCAGCTTGGAGGTGACAGGGTCTGGCAATGAGCAGTTCTTC.

This chain uses TRBV7-2 with TRBJ2-2; D gene ambiguous. The germline V and J ends were trimmed by 3 bases and 8 bases, with 7 bases remaining between them. The CDR3 length is 12 residues. The V gene's germline CDR1 is SGHTA and CDR2 FQGNSA. CDR3 in amino acids: CASSFGQGELFF. The CDR3, as DNA: TGTGCCAGCAGCTTTGGGCAGGGGGAGCTGTTTTTT.

Written as DNA, the CDR3 is TGTGCCAGCAGCCCCCCCGGGGTGGCTAATGAAAAACTGTTTTTT. Translating gives CASSPPGVANEKLFF. V and J are TRBV3-1 (or the pseudogene TRBV3-2) and TRBJ1-4; D is unclear. CDR3 length: 15 amino acids. The V end was cut by 4 bases, the J end by 3 bases, with 12 bases between. Per germline, CDR1 LGHDT and CDR2 YNNKEL (reference sequence).

The rearrangement links TRBV4-3 to TRBJ1-6; D perhaps matches TRBD1 (6 bases). The V gene's germline CDR1 is LGHNA and CDR2 YSLEER. This CDR3 has 16 amino acids. V shed 0 bases and J shed 8 bases, with 14 bases lying between them. CDR3 region: CASSQDSRGSHSPLHF. DNA of the CDR3: TGCGCCAGCAGCCAAGACTCCAGGGGAAGTCATTCACCCCTCCACTTT.

The genes are TRBV5-1 and TRBJ2-2; D call uncertain. Germline CDR1 SGHRS, CDR2 YFSETQ. V lost 0 bases, J lost 3 bases, and 3 bases lay in between. The CDR3 is 13 amino acids. This CDR3 is CASSLAYTGELFF. The CDR3, as DNA: TGCGCCAGCAGCTTGGCCTACACCGGGGAGCTGTTTTTT. Together with reference TRBV5-1 and TRBJ2-2, the CDR3 gives the full variable domain: KAGVTQTPRYLIKTRGQQVTLSCSPISGHRSVSWYQQTPGQGLQFLFEYFSETQRNKGNFPGRFSGRQFSNSRSEMNVSTLELGDSALYLCASSLAYTGELFFGEGSRLTVL.

The chain employs TRBV7-6 and TRBJ2-5, with 7 bases that match TRBD1. CDR1 is SGHVS and CDR2 is FNYEAQ in the germline V gene. Trimming cost V 5 bases and J 0 bases; bases outside gene matches: 6. CDR3 length equals 15 residues. CDR3 sequence: CASSLRGQYQETQYF. The CDR3 DNA follows: TGTGCCAGCAGCCTACGGGGACAGTACCAAGAGACCCAGTACTTC.

The J gene is TRBJ1-1, the V gene TRBV5-1, with a tentative D call TRBD1 (6 bases). This CDR3 region has 15 residues. Per the germline V gene, CDR1 is SGHRS and CDR2 is YFSETQ. V lost 1 base and J lost 1, with 11 bases in between. The CDR3 DNA sequence: TGCGCCAGCAGCTTGCAGGGGACTGAGAACACTGAAGCTTTCTTT. As protein: CASSLQGTENTEAFF.

The count of this clone is one. This rearrangement joins TRBV4-1 to TRBJ1-2; D remains ambiguous. The CDR3 runs to 13 residues. Germline-derived CDR1 and CDR2 are MGHRA and YSYEKL. The V end lost 3 bases, the J end lost 5 bases, and 10 bases lay between the germline ends. The CDR3 sequence: CASSQGFRYGYTF. The CDR3 DNA is TGCGCCAGCAGCCAGGGGTTTCGGTATGGCTACACCTTC.

The chain has TRBV11-1 and TRBJ2-7; TRBD2 aligns across 7 bases. The CDR3 covers 14 residues. The ends lost 5 bases at V and 2 bases at J; junction bases unmatched: 6. The germline CDR1 and CDR2 sequences are SGHAT and FQDESV (reference sequence). As DNA, the CDR3 is TGTGCCAGCAGCAGGCGGGAGTTGGCCTACGAGCAGTACTTC. This encodes CASSRRELAYEQYF.

This chain connects TRBV4-3 to TRBJ2-1; 16 nucleotides agree with TRBD2. The CDR3 spans 19 residues. V trimming: 1 base; J trimming: 3 bases; junction bases outside the gene matches: 6. Germline V gene data show CDR1 as LGHNA and CDR2 as YSLEER. DNA of the CDR3: TGCGCCAGCAGCCAAGCCGGGACTAGCGGGGGGGCCCACTACAATGAGCAGTTCTTC. It translates to CASSQAGTSGGAHYNEQFF.

The rearrangement uses TRBV12-3 or TRBV12-4 and TRBJ1-1, with D possibly matching TRBD1 (6 bases). The CDR3 has 13 amino acids. V lost 6 bases and J lost 0, with 8 bases in between. CDR3 protein: CASSEGVNTEAFF. CDR3 bases: TGTGCCAGCAGCGAGGGGGTGAACACTGAAGCTTTCTTT.